The 22 T cell receptor beta chains in this list originate from one sample, sequenced in a study of T cells in Graves' hyperthyroidism and ophthalmopathy. RNA transcripts yielded amplified TCR beta CDR3 regions. The TCR CDR3 first-round RT-PCR relied on the HTBI primer set. MiXCR, applied by TCRdb to the multiplex PCR reads, yields one record per CDR3 protein. Of approximately 690,000 distinct CDR3 sequences listed, about 14% are singletons. Sequencing input: blood. These receptors all come from a woman between 45 and 65 years old with Graves' ophthalmopathy.

This chain's CDR3 is CASSQIQGIANQPQHF. The DNA of the CDR3 is TGCGCCAGCAGCCAGATACAGGGAATCGCCAATCAGCCCCAGCATTTT. The chain carries TRBV4-3 and TRBJ1-5; D may be TRBD1 (6 bases). Germline CDR1 LGHNA, CDR2 YSLEER. V was shortened by 3 bases and J by 3 bases, with 15 bases between the two germline ends. The CDR3 totals 16 residues.

V is TRBV15 and J is TRBJ1-2; TRBD1 might be the D (5 bases). The length of the CDR3 is 16 residues. The V end was cut by 2 bases, the J end by 8 bases, with 21 bases between. CDR1 is LNHNV, CDR2 YYDKDF, per germline (reference sequence). CDR3 bases: TGTGCCACCAGCAGATCCTTTGGGGCAGGGACCGGCGGCTACACCTTC. Amino acid sequence: CATSRSFGAGTGGYTF.

This clonotype was counted many times. The chain links TRBV7-2 to TRBJ2-1, with D possibly being TRBD1 (5 bases). Germline lookup yields CDR1 SGHTA and CDR2 FQGNSA. The length of the CDR3 is 13 residues. Trimming stripped 2 bases from V and 7 bases from J, with 9 bases between. The CDR3 reads CASSLTQANEQFF. In nucleotides, the CDR3 is TGTGCCAGCAGCTTAACACAGGCTAATGAGCAGTTCTTC.

This rearrangement joins TRBV12-3 or TRBV12-4 to TRBJ2-1; 10 bases align to TRBD2. The CDR3 totals 15 residues. J gave up 4 bases and V 6 bases, and 6 bases lay outside the gene matches. In nucleotides, the CDR3 is TGTGCCAGCAGGCTACGACTAGCGGGTTACAATGAGCAGTTCTTC. It encodes CASRLRLAGYNEQFF.

The sample holds many counts of this clonotype. The chain is built from TRBV20-1 and TRBJ2-5; D may correspond to TRBD1 or TRBD2 (6 bases each). CDR1 is DFQATT, CDR2 SNEGSKA, per germline (reference sequence). Deletions cut 6 bases from V and 3 bases from J, with 17 bases between. The CDR3 consists of 14 residues. The CDR3 DNA reads TGCAGTGCATATGGGTACAGGGAGGAAGAGACCCAGTACTTC. Protein sequence: CSAYGYREEETQYF.

This clonotype was observed many times. V gene TRBV28 combines with J gene TRBJ2-1; the D gene could be TRBD1 or TRBD2 (5 bases each). Looked up from germline, CDR1 is MDHEN and CDR2 is SYDVKM. The CDR3 sequence is 17 residues long. V dropped 5 bases and J dropped 3 bases, with 20 bases sitting between them. DNA of the CDR3: TGTGCCAGCAGTCCCGGGGTGGGGCCAGAACTCTACAATGAGCAGTTCTTC. This translates into CASSPGVGPELYNEQFF.

In this sample, this clonotype turned up many times. The rearrangement links TRBV7-9 to TRBJ2-5, with unresolved D. CDR1 and CDR2 (germline): SEHNR, FQNEAQ (reference sequence). The CDR3 sequence is 17 residues long. Trimming took 5 bases from V and 1 from J, leaving 20 bases between them. CDR3: CASSDTRWARFQETQYF. The CDR3 DNA follows: TGTGCCAGCAGCGACACCAGGTGGGCCCGCTTCCAAGAGACCCAGTACTTC.

The chain is built from TRBV15 and TRBJ1-5; no definite D call. Germline V CDR1 and CDR2: LNHNV, YYDKDF (reference sequence). Trimming left V 3 bases short and J 3 bases short, with 9 bases between. There are 14 residues in the CDR3. The CDR3: CATSRDLVNQPQHF. The CDR3 region has the DNA TGTGCCACCAGCAGGGACTTGGTCAATCAGCCCCAGCATTTT.

The J gene is TRBJ1-4, the V gene TRBV12-3 or TRBV12-4; no firm D call. The CDR3 contains 15 residues. The V and J ends lost 4 bases and 5 bases respectively, with 14 bases between them. The CDR3 DNA reads as TGTGCCAGCAGTTCTGACTACGCGGAGAATGAAAAACTGTTTTTT. It specifies CASSSDYAENEKLFF.

The chain joins TRBV19 to TRBJ1-1, with 11 positions matching TRBD1. The CDR3 has 16 amino acids. Trimming took 4 bases from V and 4 from J; bases not matched to a gene: 8. In germline, CDR1 is LNHDA, CDR2 SQIVND (reference sequence). The CDR3 sequence is CASSTNTGTGGTEAFF. In DNA form, the CDR3 reads TGTGCCAGTAGTACAAATACCGGGACAGGGGGCACTGAAGCTTTCTTT.

At least ten counts were recorded for this clonotype. The CDR3 bases are TGCAGTGCTAGAGGGAGACTTGTAAACGGGGATACGCAGTATTTT. It yields the protein CSARGRLVNGDTQYF. The gene calls are TRBV20-1 and TRBJ2-3; D call uncertain. Germline loops: CDR1 DFQATT, CDR2 SNEGSKA (reference sequence). Trimming took 1 base from V and 6 from J, leaving 17 bases between them. The CDR3 spans 15 residues.

This chain joins TRBV10-3 and TRBJ1-1; 7 nucleotides agree with TRBD1. Germline V gives CDR1 ENHRY, CDR2 SYGVKD. The J segment lost 7 bases and the V segment lost 2 bases, leaving 4 bases of the junction unmatched. The CDR3 covers 13 residues. CDR3 in DNA: TGTGCCATCAGTGAGAACCGGGACAGTGAAGCTTTCTTT. Its protein is CAISENRDSEAFF.

J is TRBJ1-5 and V is TRBV7-8; 7 nucleotides match TRBD1. Unmatched junction bases numbered 19, after V lost 5 bases and J lost 0 bases. CDR1 and CDR2 (germline): SGHVS, FQNEAQ. This CDR3 is 20 amino acids long. The CDR3: CASSPHLTGMSPYSNQPQHF. In DNA form, the CDR3 reads TGTGCCAGCAGCCCCCACCTGACAGGGATGAGTCCTTATAGCAATCAGCCCCAGCATTTT. The variable domain in full, completed from reference TRBV7-8 and TRBJ1-5, reads GAGVSQSPRYKVAKRGQDVALRCDPISGHVSLFWYQQALGQGPEFLTYFQNEAQLDKSGLPSDRFFAERPEGSVSTLKIQRTQQEDSAVYLCASSPHLTGMSPYSNQPQHFGDGTRLSIL.

The chain employs TRBV7-8 and TRBJ2-7; tentative D call: TRBD1 (7 bases). Trimming left V 5 bases short and J 0 bases short, with 17 bases between. There are 16 residues in the CDR3. From germline, CDR1 is SGHVS and CDR2 FQNEAQ. CDR3 coding DNA: TGTGCCAGCAGCCAAGGCGGGACAGCTCTCTCCTACGAGCAGTACTTC. Its protein product is CASSQGGTALSYEQYF.

A few counts support this clonotype. The V gene is TRBV7-6, the J gene TRBJ2-1; D is ambiguous. The length of the CDR3 is 13 residues. The V gene's germline CDR1 is SGHVS and CDR2 FNYEAQ. In DNA form, the CDR3 reads TGTGCGAGCGCGGAGTACCATTACAATGAGCAGTTCTTC. Translated: CASAEYHYNEQFF.

This clonotype was seen only once. The J gene is TRBJ2-5, the V gene TRBV5-1, with D possibly matching TRBD2 (5 bases). This CDR3 has 13 amino acids. CDR1 and CDR2 (germline): SGHRS, YFSETQ. Trimming pared 4 bases from V and 2 bases from J, leaving 9 bases between. CDR3 in amino acids: CASSRERQETQYF. The CDR3 nucleotides read TGCGCCAGCAGCCGCGAGCGGCAAGAGACCCAGTACTTC. Combining the CDR3 with reference TRBV5-1 and TRBJ2-5 gives the whole variable domain KAGVTQTPRYLIKTRGQQVTLSCSPISGHRSVSWYQQTPGQGLQFLFEYFSETQRNKGNFPGRFSGRQFSNSRSEMNVSTLELGDSALYLCASSRERQETQYFGPGTRLLVL.

This clonotype was found many times. This chain uses TRBV28 with TRBJ2-7; D possibly matches TRBD1 or TRBD2 (5 bases each). The V end lost 5 bases, the J end lost 0 bases, and 20 bases lay between the germline ends. The germline V gene has CDR1 MDHEN and CDR2 SYDVKM. The CDR3 loop spans 17 amino acids. This CDR3 reads CASSMKTGTASSYEQYF. Written as DNA, the CDR3 is TGTGCCAGCAGTATGAAAACCGGGACGGCTAGCTCCTACGAGCAGTACTTC.

Many counts were recorded for this clonotype. The chain carries TRBV28 and TRBJ1-3; no firm D call. CDR3 length: 16 residues. The V gene's germline CDR1 is MDHEN and CDR2 SYDVKM. Trimming stripped 5 bases from V and 0 bases from J, with 14 bases between. The CDR3 nucleotides are TGTGCCAGCAGTCCTCCTGGAGGAAGCTCTGGAAACACCATATATTTT. It yields the protein CASSPPGGSSGNTIYF.

This clonotype was recorded at least ten times. The rearrangement links TRBV5-1 to TRBJ1-5; perhaps TRBD1 as D (6 bases). The CDR3 covers 15 residues. The ends were cut back, 0 bases at V and 4 bases at J, with 11 bases in the middle. Germline CDR1 reads SGHRS; CDR2 reads YFSETQ. DNA for the CDR3: TGCGCCAGCAGCTTGGGCGGGACAAGTAATCAGCCCCAGCATTTT. This encodes CASSLGGTSNQPQHF.

V usage is TRBV10-3 and J usage is TRBJ2-5, with TRBD2 matching over 11 bases. The CDR3 sequence is 14 residues long. After removal of 10 bases from V and 3 bases from J, the junction contained 7 bases not matched to a gene. Germline V lookup: CDR1 ENHRY, CDR2 SYGVKD. CDR3 in DNA: TGTGCCACCGTGACTAGCGGGACAGAAGAGACCCAGTACTTC. This translates into CATVTSGTEETQYF.

The chain carries TRBV28 and TRBJ2-3; 9 bases align to TRBD2. The CDR3 covers 18 residues. Germline CDR1 and CDR2: MDHEN and SYDVKM. V was pared by 5 bases and J by 5 bases, with 17 bases of the junction left unmatched. The CDR3 sequence is CASSPSSFGGGRVDTQYF. In nucleotides, the CDR3 is TGTGCCAGCAGTCCATCCTCCTTCGGGGGCGGGAGGGTAGATACGCAGTATTTT.

The gene calls are TRBV6-2 or TRBV6-3 and TRBJ2-2, with TRBD2 as a possible D gene (6 bases). The CDR3 consists of 14 residues. Trimming pared 5 bases from V and 6 bases from J, leaving 13 bases between. CDR1 is MNHEY, CDR2 SVGEGT, per germline. CDR3 sequence reads: CASSLTSTAGELFF. The CDR3 DNA follows: TGTGCCAGCAGTCTGACTAGTACGGCCGGGGAGCTGTTTTTT.